This T cell receptor beta chain stems from a study of breast tumors, draining lymph nodes, adjacent tissues (dated by TCRdb to 2016 to 2018). Background for the entire study: The study compared TCR beta repertoires across tumor, adjacent nontumor tissue and axillary lymph nodes from breast cancer patients. In human breast cancer, the study set out to evaluate how tumor, surrounding tissue and draining lymph node repertoires relate to one another and whether T cells may move between these sites.

V and J are truncated by 3 bases and 1 base respectively, leaving an intervening sequence of 10 bases. Via the germline V gene, CDR1 is SGHTA and CDR2 FQGNSA. The CDR3 has 14 amino acids, counting the end cysteine and phenylalanine. Only CDR3 DNA remains: 42 bases, in frame from the first base. Instrument used: Illumina HiSeq 2000. TCR beta chain libraries were generated by multiplex PCR amplification. High-throughput sequencing was used to analyze the amplified TCR beta chain products. TCRdb applied fastp at Q25 and MiXCR to the public reads, then kept only in-frame beta chains. Identical CDR3 proteins give one entry, which carries the most common genes and DNA. This sample holds under 25,000 distinct CDR3 sequences; roughly 44% were observed only once. The ten largest clonotypes hold 15% to 25% of the sample. This clonotype was observed a few times. Its target antigen remains unknown. Base qualities are not recorded, but no much larger clone differs from it by a single base.

Study-wide findings and limitations: The data were considered consistent with the idea that most tumor T cells come from the lymph node and then expand in tumor tissue. Tumor and nontumor tissue repertoires were found to be significantly more similar in luminal-like than in basal-like breast cancer. T-cell repertoire diversity in tumors was found to be lower than in lymph nodes but higher than in nontumor tissue, and preferential V and J gene usage was observed. Rather than being directly demonstrated, the conclusion that tumor T cells originate in lymph nodes was presented as consistent with a hypothesis.

This sequence was found in a female donor with breast cancer. Some clones in this sample may be carry-over from other donors' samples. Input material: breast tumor tissue. The chain was built from TRBV7-2 and TRBJ2-7; perhaps TRBD1 is the D gene, with 7 bases matching. The DNA reads as follows: TGTGCCAGCAGCTTGCAGGGGGGTTCCTACGAGCAGTACTTC. Translation gives CASSLQGGSYEQYF.